The source of this TCR beta chain is a study of blood T cell repertoires in COVID-19. J was trimmed by 4 bases and V by 7 bases; bases with no gene match: 8. The CDR3 runs to 15 residues. The germline CDR1 and CDR2 sequences are SQVTM and ANQGSEA. Using immunoSEQ multiplex PCR, the repertoire was profiled, and TCRdb retains in-frame clones only, with some absent. The sample records around 250,000 clones, approximately 89% being singletons. This rearrangement joins TRBV29-1 to TRBJ2-5; TRBD2 matches at 14 bases. This TCR derives from a woman in her sixties or seventies with COVID-19, enrolled during active disease. The specimen was peripheral blood. The CDR3: CSAGLAGVGSETQYF. DNA of the CDR3: TGCAGCGCGGGACTAGCGGGAGTTGGATCAGAGACCCAGTACTTC.